Here is one TCR beta chain with its context. The target of this receptor is not known. A junction end diverges from the germline sequence, so it may reflect a read error. The CDR3 spans 16 residues, from the cysteine through the phenylalanine. Only CDR3 DNA is held: 48 bases, read in frame from base 1. As encoded in the germline V gene, CDR1 is SGHNT while CDR2 is YENEEA. This entry comes from a study of tumor and adjacent non-tumor tissue in lung cancer (dated 2018 in TCRdb). Broadly, across the study: The cohort included around twelve adenocarcinoma, a couple of squamous cell carcinoma and 1 small cell lung cancer patients. TCRbeta CDR3 sequencing was performed on thirty paired specimens, with one tumor sample and one normal lung sample collected per patient. The study compared bulk TCRbeta repertoires between lung tumor tissue and matched distant non-tumor lung tissue from approximately 14 lung cancer patients. In total, sequencing yielded approximately 130,000,000 productive TCRbeta reads, which works out to an average of approximately 4 million reads per sample. Ages among the roughly 15 patients ranged from about 31 to 80 years, there were roughly 10 men and 5 women, and disease was at TNM stage I to III. What the authors observed across the whole study: Significantly higher TCR diversity was found in younger patients, and higher tumor TCR diversity was associated with shorter overall and disease-free survival. The methods do not name the sequencing platform or mention unique molecular identifiers. Tumor tissue showed significantly higher TCR diversity (inverse Simpson) than normal lung tissue, at about 410 vs 180 (P = 0.0075, Mann-Whitney U test). The top 100 clones made up a significantly larger cumulative share of the repertoire in normal lung than in tumor tissue. With only approximately 16 patients in the cohort, the authors noted that larger samples and more detailed clinical data are needed. Because peripheral blood was not sequenced, the blood TCRbeta repertoires of the lung cancer patients in the study went unexamined.

RNA was isolated from bulk, unsorted tissue, and RNA quality was assessed with a NanoDrop ND-1000 and an Agilent 2100. The normal lung samples consisted of distant non-tumor tissue collected more than 3 cm from the tumor edge. The donors were newly diagnosed lung cancer patients admitted for thoracic surgery in China from August to November 2014 who had not received prior chemotherapy. Patients who had received previous radiotherapy or chemotherapy, or who had another concurrent cancer, were excluded from the study. Surgical tissue pieces of roughly 1-2 cm3 were preserved in RNAlater solution and were kept at -80 degrees C until use. Library generation was performed with multiplex PCR. The sequencing machine was an Illumina HiSeq 2500. TCRbeta libraries were constructed through three rounds of nested PCR with primers (Table S4) according to protocols modified from ARM-PCR. PCR products of 200-500 bp were gel-excised and purified with the QIAquick gel extraction kit before sequencing. In the paper's pipeline: Trimmomatic was used to clean the reads, FLASH merged the cleaned reads into complete CDR3 sequences, and MiTCR assigned the sequences to V(D)J germline segments. VDJtools was used to compute clonal diversity as the inverse Simpson's index. Productive reads were defined as in-frame sequences without a premature stop codon. TCRdb redid the processing of the public reads, applying fastp at Q25 and MiXCR, and retained in-frame beta chains. Each entry is one CDR3 protein sequence, shown with its most common DNA and genes. The authors' filters were not applied to this entry. The sample yields about 100,000 distinct CDR3 sequences; about 60% were counted once. Approximately 18% of the sample is taken by the ten largest.

The chain employs TRBV11-3 and TRBJ2-1; the D gene identity is not certain. The material sequenced was distant non-tumor lung tissue. The clonotype comes from a young man with non-small cell lung cancer. The DNA sequence is TGTGCAAGCATCTTAGTTAGGCTGGTATCCTACAATGAGCAGTTCTTC. The encoded protein is CASILVRLVSYNEQFF. Reference TRBV11-3 and TRBJ2-1 proteins supply the regions before and after the CDR3; the full variable domain is: EAGVVQSPRYKIIEKKQPVAFWCNPISGHNTLYWYLQNLGQGPELLIRYENEEAVDDSQLPKDRFSAERLKGVDSTLKIQPAELGDSAVYLCASILVRLVSYNEQFFGPGTRLTVL.